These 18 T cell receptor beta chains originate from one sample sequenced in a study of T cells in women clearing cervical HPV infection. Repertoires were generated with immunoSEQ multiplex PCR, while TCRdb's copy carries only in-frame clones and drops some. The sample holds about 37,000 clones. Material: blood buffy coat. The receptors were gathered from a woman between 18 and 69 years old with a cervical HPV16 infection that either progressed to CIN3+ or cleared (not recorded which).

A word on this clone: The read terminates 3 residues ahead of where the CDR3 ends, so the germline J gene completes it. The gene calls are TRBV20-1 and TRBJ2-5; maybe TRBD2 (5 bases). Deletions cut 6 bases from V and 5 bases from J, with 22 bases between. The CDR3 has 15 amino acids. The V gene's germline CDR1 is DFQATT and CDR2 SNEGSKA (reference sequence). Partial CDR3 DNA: TGCAGTGCCCCCCCGGGTGGAGCGGAGGCGGAGACC. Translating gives CSAPPGGAEAET. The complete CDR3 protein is CSAPPGGAEAETQYF.

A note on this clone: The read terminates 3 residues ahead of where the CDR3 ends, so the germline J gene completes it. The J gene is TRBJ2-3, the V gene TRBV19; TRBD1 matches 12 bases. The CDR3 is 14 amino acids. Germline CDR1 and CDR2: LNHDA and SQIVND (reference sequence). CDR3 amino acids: CASRGTGGNQPQYF. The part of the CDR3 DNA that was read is TGTGCCAGTAGGGGGACAGGGGGCAATCAGCCG.

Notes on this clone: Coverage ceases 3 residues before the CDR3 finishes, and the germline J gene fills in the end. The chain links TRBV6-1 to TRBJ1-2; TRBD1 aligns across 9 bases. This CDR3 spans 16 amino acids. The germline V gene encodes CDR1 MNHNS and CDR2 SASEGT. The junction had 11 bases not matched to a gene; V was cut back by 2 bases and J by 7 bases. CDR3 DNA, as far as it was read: TGTGCCAGCAGTGAAAGCGGGGAGACAGGGGGTTTTGGC. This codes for CASSESGETGGFG. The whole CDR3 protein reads CASSESGETGGFGYTF.

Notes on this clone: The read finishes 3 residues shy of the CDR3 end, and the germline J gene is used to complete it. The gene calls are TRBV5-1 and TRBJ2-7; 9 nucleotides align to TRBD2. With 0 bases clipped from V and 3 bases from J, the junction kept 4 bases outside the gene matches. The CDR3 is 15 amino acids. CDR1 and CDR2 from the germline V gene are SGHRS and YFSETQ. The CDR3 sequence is CASSLAGREGYEQYF. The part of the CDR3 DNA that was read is TGCGCCAGCAGCTTGGCCGGGCGGGAGGGCTACGAG.

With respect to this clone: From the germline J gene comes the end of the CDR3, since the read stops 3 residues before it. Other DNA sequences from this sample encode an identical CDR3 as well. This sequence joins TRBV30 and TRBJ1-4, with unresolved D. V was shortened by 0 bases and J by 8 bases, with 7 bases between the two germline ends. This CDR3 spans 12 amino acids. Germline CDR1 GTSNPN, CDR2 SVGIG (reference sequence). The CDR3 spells CAWSVLREKLFF. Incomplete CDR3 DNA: TGTGCCTGGAGTGTACTGAGAGAAAAA.

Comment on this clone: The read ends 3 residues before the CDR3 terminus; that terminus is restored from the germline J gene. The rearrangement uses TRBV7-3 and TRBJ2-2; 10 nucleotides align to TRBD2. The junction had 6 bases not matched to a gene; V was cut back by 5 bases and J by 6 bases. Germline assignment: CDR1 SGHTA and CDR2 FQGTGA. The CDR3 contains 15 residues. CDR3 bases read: TGTGCCAGCAGCCCAAGGACTAGCGGTCCCGGGGAG. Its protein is CASSPRTSGPGE. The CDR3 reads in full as CASSPRTSGPGELFF. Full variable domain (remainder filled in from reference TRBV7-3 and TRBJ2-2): GAGVSQTPSNKVTEKGKYVELRCDPISGHTALYWYRQSLGQGPEFLIYFQGTGAADDSGLPNDRFFAVRPEGSVSTLKIQRTERGDSAVYLCASSPRTSGPGELFFGEGSRLTVL.

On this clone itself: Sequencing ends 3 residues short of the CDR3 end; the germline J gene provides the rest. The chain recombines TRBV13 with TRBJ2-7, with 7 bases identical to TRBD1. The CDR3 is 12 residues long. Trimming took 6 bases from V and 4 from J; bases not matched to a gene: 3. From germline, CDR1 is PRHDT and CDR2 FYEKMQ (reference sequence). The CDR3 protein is CASRGTDYEQYF. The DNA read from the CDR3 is TGTGCCAGCAGGGGGACAGATTACGAG.

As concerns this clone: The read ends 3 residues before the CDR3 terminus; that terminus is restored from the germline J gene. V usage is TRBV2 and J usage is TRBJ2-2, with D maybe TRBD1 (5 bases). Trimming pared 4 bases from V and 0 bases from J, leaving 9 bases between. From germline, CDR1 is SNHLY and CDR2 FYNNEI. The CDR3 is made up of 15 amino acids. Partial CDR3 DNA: TGTGCCAGCAGTGGACAGTTCGCGAACACCGGGGAG. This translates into CASSGQFANTGE. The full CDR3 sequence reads CASSGQFANTGELFF.

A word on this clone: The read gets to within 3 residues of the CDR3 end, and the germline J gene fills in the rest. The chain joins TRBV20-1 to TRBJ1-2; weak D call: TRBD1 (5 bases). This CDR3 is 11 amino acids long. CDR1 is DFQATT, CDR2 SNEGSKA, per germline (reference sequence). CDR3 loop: CSAIQGSSYTF. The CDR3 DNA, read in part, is TGCAGTGCTATCCAGGGTTCTAGC.

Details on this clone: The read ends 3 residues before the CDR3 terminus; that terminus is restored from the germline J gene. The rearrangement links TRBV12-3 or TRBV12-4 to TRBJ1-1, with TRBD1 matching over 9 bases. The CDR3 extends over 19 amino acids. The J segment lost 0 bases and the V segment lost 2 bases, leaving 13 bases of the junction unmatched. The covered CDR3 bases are TGTGCCAGCAGTTTACGGAAGACCGGGACAGGGAGAATGAACACTGAA. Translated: CASSLRKTGTGRMNTE. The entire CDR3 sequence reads CASSLRKTGTGRMNTEAFF.

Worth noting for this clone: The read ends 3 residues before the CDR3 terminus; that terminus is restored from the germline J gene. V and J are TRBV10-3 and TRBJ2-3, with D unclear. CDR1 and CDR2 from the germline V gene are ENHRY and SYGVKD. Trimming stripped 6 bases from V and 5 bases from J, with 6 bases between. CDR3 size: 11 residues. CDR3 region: CAIRAEDTQYF. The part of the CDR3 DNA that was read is TGTGCCATCAGGGCAGAAGATACG.

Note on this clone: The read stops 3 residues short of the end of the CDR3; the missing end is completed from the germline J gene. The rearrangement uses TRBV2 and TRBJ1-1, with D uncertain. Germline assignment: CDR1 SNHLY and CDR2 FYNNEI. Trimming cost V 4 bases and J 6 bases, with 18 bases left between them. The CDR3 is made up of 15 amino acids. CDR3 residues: CASSGHASMGAEAFF. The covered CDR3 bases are TGTGCCAGCAGTGGACACGCCTCGATGGGCGCTGAA.

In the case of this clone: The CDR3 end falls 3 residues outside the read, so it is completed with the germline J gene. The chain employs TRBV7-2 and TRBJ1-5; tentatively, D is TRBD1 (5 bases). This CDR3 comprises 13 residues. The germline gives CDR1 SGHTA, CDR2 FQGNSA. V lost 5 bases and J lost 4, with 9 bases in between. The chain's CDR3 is CASSHRTNQPQHF. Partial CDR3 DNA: TGTGCCAGCAGCCATAGGACAAATCAGCCC.

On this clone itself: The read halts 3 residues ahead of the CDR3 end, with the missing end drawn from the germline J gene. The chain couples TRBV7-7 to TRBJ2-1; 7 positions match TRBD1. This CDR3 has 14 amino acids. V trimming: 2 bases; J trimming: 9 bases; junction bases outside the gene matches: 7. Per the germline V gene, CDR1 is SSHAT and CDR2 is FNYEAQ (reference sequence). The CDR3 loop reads CASSLYRGLGEQFF. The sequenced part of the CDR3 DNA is TGTGCCAGCAGCTTATATAGGGGGCTGGGTGAG.

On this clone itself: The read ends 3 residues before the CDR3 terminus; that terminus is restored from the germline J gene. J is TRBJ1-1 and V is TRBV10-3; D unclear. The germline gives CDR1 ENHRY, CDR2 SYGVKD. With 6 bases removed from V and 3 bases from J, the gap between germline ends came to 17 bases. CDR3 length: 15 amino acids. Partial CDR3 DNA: TGTGCCATCAGAGACCGGGTAAATGTGGACACTGAA. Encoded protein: CAIRDRVNVDTE. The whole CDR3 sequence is CAIRDRVNVDTEAFF.

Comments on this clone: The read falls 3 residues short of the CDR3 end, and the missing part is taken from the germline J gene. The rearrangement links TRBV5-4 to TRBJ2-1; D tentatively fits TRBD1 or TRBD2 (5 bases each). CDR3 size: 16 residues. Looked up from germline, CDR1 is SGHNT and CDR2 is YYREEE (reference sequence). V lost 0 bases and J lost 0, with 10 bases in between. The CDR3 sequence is CASSLDPGSSYNEQFF. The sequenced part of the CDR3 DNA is TGTGCCAGCAGCTTGGATCCAGGGAGCTCCTACAATGAG.

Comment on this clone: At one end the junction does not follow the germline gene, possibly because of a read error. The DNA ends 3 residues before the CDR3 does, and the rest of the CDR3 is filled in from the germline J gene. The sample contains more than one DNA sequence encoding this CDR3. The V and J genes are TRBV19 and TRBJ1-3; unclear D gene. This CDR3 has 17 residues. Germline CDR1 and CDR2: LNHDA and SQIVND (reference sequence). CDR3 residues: CASIRRAAQGAGNTIYF. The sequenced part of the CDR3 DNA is TGTGCCAGTATCCGAAGGGCTGCTCAAGGTGCTGGAAACACG.

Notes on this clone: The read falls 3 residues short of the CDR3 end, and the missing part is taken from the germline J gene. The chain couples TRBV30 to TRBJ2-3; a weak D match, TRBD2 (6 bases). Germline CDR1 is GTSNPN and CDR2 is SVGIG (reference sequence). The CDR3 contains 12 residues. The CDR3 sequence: CAWGGTGETQYF. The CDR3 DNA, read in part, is TGTGCCTGGGGGGGGACCGGAGAGACG.